The clone carrying this TCR beta chain occurred many times. Its antigen is undetermined. The data are from a study of identical twins. MiXCR, run by TCRdb on the 5' RACE reads, gives a single entry per CDR3 protein. The table records a few hundred thousand distinct CDR3 sequences, over 8.5% of them present only once. J gave up 1 base and V 4 bases, and 3 bases lay outside the gene matches. This CDR3 spans 16 amino acids. Germline CDR1 reads LGHNA; CDR2 reads YSLEER. Findings of the study overall: Twin pairs had excess sharing that was weaker in beta out-of-frame sequences. Out-of-frame alpha sequences shared between twins exhibited an excess of low generation probability.

These same records also appear under a second study, on yellow fever vaccine responses in identical twins.

Sequencing input: CD8+ T cells sorted from blood. The chain combines TRBV4-3 with TRBJ2-1; 11 nucleotides align to TRBD2. The receptor's source is a woman younger than 30 in good health. The CDR3 bases are TGCGCCAGCAGCCCCACTAGCGGGAGTTCCTACAATGAGCAGTTCTTC. Translating it yields CASSPTSGSSYNEQFF.